This TCR beta chain was obtained from a study of vaccination effects on CD4 cells after COVID-19. Concerning this clone itself: Antigen specificity is unknown.

Clones were sequenced by immunoSEQ multiplex PCR, and TCRdb holds only the in-frame ones, with some missing. This table holds tens of thousands of clones, just under 75% found once. Trimming took off 3 bases at V and 1 base at J, with 9 bases between the two ends. Germline-derived CDR1 and CDR2 are KGHSH and LQKENI. The CDR3 is 14 residues long. Antigen-specific CD4+ T cells were expanded with viral peptide pools in the ViraFEST assay before sequencing. Following 10 days of culture, CD4+ T cells were isolated. Sometime from March through December 2020, the person acquired a SARS-CoV-2 infection that PCR confirmed. The authors exchanged half the medium for IL-2 medium on days 3 and 7.

The source is a human donor who had a prior SARS-CoV-2 infection. The sample in question was CD4+ T cells from PBMCs cultured with a peptide pool, obtained before COVID-19 vaccination. V gene TRBV18 combines with J gene TRBJ1-2; possible D gene TRBD1, 5 bases. CDR3 in DNA: TGTGCCAGCTCACCGACAGAGTTTAACTATGGCTACACCTTC. It is translated as CASSPTEFNYGYTF.